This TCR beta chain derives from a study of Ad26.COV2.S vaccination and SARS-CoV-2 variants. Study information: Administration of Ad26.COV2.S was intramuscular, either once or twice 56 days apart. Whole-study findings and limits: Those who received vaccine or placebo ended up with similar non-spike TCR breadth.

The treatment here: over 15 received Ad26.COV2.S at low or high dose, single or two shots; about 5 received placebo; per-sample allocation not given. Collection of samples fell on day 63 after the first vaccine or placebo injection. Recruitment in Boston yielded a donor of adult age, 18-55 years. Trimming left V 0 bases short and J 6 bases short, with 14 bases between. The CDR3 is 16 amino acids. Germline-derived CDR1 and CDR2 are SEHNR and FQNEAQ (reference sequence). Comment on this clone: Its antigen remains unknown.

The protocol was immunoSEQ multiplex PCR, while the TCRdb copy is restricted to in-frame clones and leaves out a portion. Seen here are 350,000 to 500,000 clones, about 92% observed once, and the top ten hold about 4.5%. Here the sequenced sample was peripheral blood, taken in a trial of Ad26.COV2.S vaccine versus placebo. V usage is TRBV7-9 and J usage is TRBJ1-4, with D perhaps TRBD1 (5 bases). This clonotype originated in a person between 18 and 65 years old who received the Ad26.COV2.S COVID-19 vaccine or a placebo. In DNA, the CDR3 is TGTGCCAGCAGCTTAGCGACAAGAGGGGAGGATGAAAAACTGTTTTTT. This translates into CASSLATRGEDEKLFF.